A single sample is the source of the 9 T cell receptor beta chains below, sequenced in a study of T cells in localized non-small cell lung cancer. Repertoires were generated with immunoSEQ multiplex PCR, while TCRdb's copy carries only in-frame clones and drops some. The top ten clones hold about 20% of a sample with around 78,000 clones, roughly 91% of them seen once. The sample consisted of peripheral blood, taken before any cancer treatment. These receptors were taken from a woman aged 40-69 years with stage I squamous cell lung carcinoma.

CDR3 coding DNA: TGCGCCAGCACCCATGGGACAGGGAGTTCACCCCTCCACTTT. Residues: CASTHGTGSSPLHF. V gene TRBV5-1 combines with J gene TRBJ1-6; 9 bases agree with TRBD1. The V segment lost 6 bases and the J segment 9 bases; nucleotides outside the gene matches: 7. The CDR3 runs 14 residues. Germline assignment: CDR1 SGHRS and CDR2 YFSETQ.

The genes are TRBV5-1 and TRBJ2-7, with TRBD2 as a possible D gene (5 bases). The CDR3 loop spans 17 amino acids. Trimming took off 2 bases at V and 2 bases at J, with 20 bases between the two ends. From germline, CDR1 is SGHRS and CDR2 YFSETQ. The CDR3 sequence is CASSFSETGQGAYEQYF. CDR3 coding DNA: TGCGCCAGCAGCTTTAGCGAGACCGGCCAAGGTGCCTACGAGCAGTACTTC.

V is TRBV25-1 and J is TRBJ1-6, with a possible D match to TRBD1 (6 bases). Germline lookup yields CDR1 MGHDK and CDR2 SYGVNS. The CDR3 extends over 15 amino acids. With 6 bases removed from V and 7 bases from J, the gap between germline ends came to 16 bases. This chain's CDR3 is CASSPSGQLNSPLHF. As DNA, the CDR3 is TGTGCCAGCAGCCCCTCGGGACAATTAAATTCACCCCTCCACTTT.

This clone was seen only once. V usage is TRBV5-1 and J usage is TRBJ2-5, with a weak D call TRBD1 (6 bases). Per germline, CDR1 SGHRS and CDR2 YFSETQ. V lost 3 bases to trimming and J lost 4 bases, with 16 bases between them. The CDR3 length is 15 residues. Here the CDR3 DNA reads TGCGCCAGCAGCTCCGGGACACAGAGAGGAGAGACCCAGTACTTC. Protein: CASSSGTQRGETQYF.

The CDR3 bases are TGTGCCAGCTTGGGAAACTATGGCTACACCTTC. Encoded protein: CASLGNYGYTF. The chain links TRBV2 to TRBJ1-2, with unresolved D. The germline CDR1 and CDR2 sequences are SNHLY and FYNNEI. The ends were cut back, 8 bases at V and 2 bases at J, with 6 bases in the middle. This CDR3 region has 11 residues.

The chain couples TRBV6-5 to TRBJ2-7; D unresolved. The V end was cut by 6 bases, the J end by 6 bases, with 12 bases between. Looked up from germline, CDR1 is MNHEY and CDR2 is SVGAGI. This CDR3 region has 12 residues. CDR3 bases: TGTGCCAGCAGCCTGGCCTGGGGCGAGCAGTACTTC. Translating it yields CASSLAWGEQYF.

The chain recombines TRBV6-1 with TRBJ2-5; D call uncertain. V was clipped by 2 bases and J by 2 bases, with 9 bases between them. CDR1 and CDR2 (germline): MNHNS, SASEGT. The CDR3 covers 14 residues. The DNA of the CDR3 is TGTGCCAGCAGTGAAACAACATTACAAGAGACCCAGTACTTC. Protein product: CASSETTLQETQYF.

The CDR3 region is CASSESGSYEQYF. The CDR3 region has the DNA TGTGCCAGCAGTGAAAGCGGGTCCTACGAGCAGTACTTC. This chain links TRBV2 with TRBJ2-7; TRBD2 might be the D (6 bases). The CDR3 contains 13 residues. V was clipped by 2 bases and J by 1 base, with 6 bases between them. Germline CDR1 SNHLY, CDR2 FYNNEI.

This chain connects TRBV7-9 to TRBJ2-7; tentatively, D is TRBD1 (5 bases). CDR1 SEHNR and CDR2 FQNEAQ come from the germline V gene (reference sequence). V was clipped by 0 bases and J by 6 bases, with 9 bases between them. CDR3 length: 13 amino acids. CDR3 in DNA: TGTGCCAGCAGCTTAGCTGGGGCCGGCGAGCAGTACTTC. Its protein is CASSLAGAGEQYF.